This T cell receptor (beta chain) comes out of a study of lymphopenia after photon versus proton radiotherapy. Libraries were prepared by immunoSEQ multiplex PCR; TCRdb keeps only in-frame clonotypes and omits some of them. The sample holds 40,000 or so clones; about 85% are singletons and the top ten take around 2.2%. Study observations and caveats: Post-nadir TCR diversity decline inversely tracked overall survival among those who died. After the lymphocyte nadir, photon-treated repertoires showed oligoclonal expansion, especially of CD8+ Temra cells.

Trimming pared 0 bases from V and 0 bases from J, leaving 18 bases between. Germline CDR1 KGHSH, CDR2 LQKENI. CDR3 length equals 20 residues. Details on this clone: Its antigen remains unidentified.

The sample here was peripheral blood, taken from a patient treated with photon-based radiotherapy. This clonotype was sampled from a man aged 40-50 years with gastric cancer. The chain joins TRBV18 to TRBJ2-6; D perhaps matches TRBD1 (6 bases). Here the CDR3 reads CASSPPVSAYRVSGANVLTF. The CDR3 nucleotides are TGTGCCAGCTCACCACCGGTTTCAGCCTACAGGGTCTCTGGGGCCAACGTCCTGACTTTC.